The present T cell receptor (beta chain) was sequenced within a study of blood T cell repertoires in COVID-19. The repertoire was sequenced with immunoSEQ multiplex PCR; TCRdb's copy has only in-frame clones and lacks some. This sample yields about 190,000 clones, of which about 83% are seen a single time; roughly 2.9% belongs to the top ten. V shed 5 bases and J 4 bases; nucleotides not matched to a gene: 10. The CDR3 length is 16 residues. Germline values: CDR1 SEHNR, CDR2 FQNEAQ (reference sequence). This receptor was identified in a man aged 45 to 65 with active or convalescent COVID-19. Sequencing was performed on peripheral blood. The V and J genes are TRBV7-9 and TRBJ1-5, with 8 nucleotides matching TRBD1. Here the CDR3 DNA reads TGTGCCAGCAGCCCCGCTACGGACAGGGCAAATCAGCCCCAGCATTTT. Amino acids: CASSPATDRANQPQHF.